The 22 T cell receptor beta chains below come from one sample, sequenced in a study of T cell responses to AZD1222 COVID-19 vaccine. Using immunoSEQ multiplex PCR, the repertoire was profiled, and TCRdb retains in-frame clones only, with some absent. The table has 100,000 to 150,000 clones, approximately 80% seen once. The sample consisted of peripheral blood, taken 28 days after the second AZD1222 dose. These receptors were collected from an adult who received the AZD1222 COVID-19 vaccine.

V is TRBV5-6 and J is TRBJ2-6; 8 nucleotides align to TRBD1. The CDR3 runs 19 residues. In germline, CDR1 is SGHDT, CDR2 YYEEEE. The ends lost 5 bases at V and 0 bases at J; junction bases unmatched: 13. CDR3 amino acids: CASSPDWGQVFSGANVLTF. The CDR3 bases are TGTGCCAGCAGTCCCGACTGGGGACAGGTCTTCTCTGGGGCCAACGTCCTGACTTTC.

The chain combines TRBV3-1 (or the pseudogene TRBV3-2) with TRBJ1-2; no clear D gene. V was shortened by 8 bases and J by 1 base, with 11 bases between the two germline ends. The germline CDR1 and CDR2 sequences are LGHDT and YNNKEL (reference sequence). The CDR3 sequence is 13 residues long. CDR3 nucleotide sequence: TGTGCCAGCGGGTCGGCCGTTAACTATGGCTACACCTTC. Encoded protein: CASGSAVNYGYTF.

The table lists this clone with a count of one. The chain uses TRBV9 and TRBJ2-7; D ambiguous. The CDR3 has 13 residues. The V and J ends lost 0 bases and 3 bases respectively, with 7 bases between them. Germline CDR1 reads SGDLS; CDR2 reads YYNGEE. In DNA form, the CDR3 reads TGTGCCAGCAGCGTAGATGAGTACTACGAGCAGTACTTC. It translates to CASSVDEYYEQYF.

The CDR3 is CASSLDRVDEQFF. Written as DNA, the CDR3 is TGTGCCAGCAGTTTGGACAGGGTAGATGAGCAGTTCTTC. The chain carries TRBV6-5 and TRBJ2-1, with 8 bases lining up with TRBD1. This CDR3 spans 13 amino acids. The germline V gene has CDR1 MNHEY and CDR2 SVGAGI. With 4 bases clipped from V and 8 bases from J, the junction kept 4 bases outside the gene matches.

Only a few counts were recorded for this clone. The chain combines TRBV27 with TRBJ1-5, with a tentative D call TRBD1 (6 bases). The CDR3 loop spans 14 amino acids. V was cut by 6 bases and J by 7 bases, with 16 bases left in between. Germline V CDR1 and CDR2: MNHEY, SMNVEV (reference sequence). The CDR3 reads CASSQTQGGQPQHF. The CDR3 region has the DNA TGTGCCAGCAGCCAAACACAGGGCGGCCAGCCCCAGCATTTT.

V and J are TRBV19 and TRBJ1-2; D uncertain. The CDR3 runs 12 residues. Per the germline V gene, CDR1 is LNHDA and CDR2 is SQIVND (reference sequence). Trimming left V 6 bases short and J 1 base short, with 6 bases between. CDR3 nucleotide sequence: TGTGCCAGTAGCTTGGGTAACTATGGCTACACCTTC. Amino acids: CASSLGNYGYTF.

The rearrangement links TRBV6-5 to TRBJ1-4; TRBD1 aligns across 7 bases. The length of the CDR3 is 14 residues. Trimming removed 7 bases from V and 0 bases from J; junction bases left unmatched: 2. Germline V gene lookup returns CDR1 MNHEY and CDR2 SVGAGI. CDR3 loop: CASKGTATNEKLFF. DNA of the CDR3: TGTGCCAGCAAAGGGACAGCAACTAATGAAAAACTGTTTTTT.

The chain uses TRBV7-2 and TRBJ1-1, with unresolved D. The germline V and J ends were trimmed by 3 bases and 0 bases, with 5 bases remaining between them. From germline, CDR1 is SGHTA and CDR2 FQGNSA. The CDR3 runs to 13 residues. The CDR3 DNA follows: TGTGCCAGCAGCTTCTTGGTGAACACTGAAGCTTTCTTT. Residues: CASSFLVNTEAFF. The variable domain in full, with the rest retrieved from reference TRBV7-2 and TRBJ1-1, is GAGVSQSPSNKVTEKGKDVELRCDPISGHTALYWYRQSLGQGLEFLIYFQGNSAPDKSGLPSDRFSAERTGGSVSTLTIQRTQQEDSAVYLCASSFLVNTEAFFGQGTRLTVV.

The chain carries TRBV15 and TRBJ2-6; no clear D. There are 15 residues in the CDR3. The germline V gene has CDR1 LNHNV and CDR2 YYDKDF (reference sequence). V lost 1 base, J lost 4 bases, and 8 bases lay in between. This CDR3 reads CATSRGLSGANVLTF. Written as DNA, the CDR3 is TGTGCCACCAGCAGAGGATTGTCAGGGGCCAACGTCCTGACTTTC.

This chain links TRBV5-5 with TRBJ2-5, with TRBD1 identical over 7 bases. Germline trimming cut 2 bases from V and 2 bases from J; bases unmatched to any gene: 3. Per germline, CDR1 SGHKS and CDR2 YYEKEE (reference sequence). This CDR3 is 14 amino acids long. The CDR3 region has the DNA TGTGCCAGCAGCTTTAGGGACAGACAAGAGACCCAGTACTTC. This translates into CASSFRDRQETQYF.

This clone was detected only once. CDR3 residues: CASSHPGEGEKLFF. In DNA, the CDR3 is TGCGCCAGCAGCCACCCAGGGGAGGGGGAAAAACTGTTTTTT. The chain recombines TRBV4-1 with TRBJ1-4, with D maybe TRBD1 (6 bases). The germline V gene has CDR1 MGHRA and CDR2 YSYEKL. Trimming removed 3 bases at V and 8 bases at J, with 13 bases between. The CDR3 length is 14 residues.

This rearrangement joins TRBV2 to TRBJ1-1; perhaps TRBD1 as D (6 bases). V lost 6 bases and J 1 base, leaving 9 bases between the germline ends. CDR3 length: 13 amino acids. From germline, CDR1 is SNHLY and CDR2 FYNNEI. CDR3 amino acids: CASRDSGNTEAFF. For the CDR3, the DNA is TGTGCCAGCAGGGACAGCGGGAACACTGAAGCTTTCTTT.

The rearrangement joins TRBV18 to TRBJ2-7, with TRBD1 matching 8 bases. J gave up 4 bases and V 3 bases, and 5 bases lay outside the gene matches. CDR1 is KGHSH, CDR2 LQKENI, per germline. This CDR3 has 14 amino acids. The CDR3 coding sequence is TGTGCCAGCTCACCCGGACAGGGCCTTTACGAGCAGTACTTC. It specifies CASSPGQGLYEQYF.

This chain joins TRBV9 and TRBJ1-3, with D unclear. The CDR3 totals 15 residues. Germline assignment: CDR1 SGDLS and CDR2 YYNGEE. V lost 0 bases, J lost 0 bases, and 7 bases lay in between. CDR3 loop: CASSVGRSSGNTIYF. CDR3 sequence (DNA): TGTGCCAGCAGCGTAGGTCGGAGCTCTGGAAACACCATATATTTT.

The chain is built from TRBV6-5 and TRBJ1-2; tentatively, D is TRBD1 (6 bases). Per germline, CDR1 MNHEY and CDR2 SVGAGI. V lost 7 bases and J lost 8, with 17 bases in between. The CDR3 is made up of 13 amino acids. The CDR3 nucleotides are TGTGCCAGCAATCCACAGGGAAGTCTGGGCTACACCTTC. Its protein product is CASNPQGSLGYTF.

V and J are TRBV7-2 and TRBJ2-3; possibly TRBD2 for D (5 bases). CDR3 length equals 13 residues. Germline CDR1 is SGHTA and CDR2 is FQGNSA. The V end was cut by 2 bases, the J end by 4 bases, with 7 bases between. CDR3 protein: CASSLLRADTQYF. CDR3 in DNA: TGTGCCAGCAGCTTACTGAGGGCAGATACGCAGTATTTT.

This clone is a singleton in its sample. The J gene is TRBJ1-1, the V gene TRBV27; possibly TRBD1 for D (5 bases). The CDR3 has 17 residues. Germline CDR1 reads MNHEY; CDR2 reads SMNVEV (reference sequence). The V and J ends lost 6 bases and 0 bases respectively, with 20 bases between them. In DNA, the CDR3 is TGTGCCAGCAGAAGTTTTTTAAGGGACCGAATGAACACTGAAGCTTTCTTT. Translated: CASRSFLRDRMNTEAFF.

The CDR3: CASSYNTDYGYTF. The CDR3 DNA sequence: TGTGCCAGCAGTTACAACACGGACTATGGCTACACCTTC. The chain has TRBV2 and TRBJ1-2; D uncertain. Germline CDR1 and CDR2: SNHLY and FYNNEI. V lost 5 bases and J lost 3, with 10 bases in between. This CDR3 spans 13 amino acids.

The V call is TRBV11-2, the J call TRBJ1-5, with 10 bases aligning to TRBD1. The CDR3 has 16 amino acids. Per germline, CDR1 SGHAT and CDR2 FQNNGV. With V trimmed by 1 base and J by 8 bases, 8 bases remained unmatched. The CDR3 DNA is TGTGCCAGCAGCTTAGCGGGGACAGGGGTCCTCGAGCCCCAGCATTTT. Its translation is CASSLAGTGVLEPQHF.

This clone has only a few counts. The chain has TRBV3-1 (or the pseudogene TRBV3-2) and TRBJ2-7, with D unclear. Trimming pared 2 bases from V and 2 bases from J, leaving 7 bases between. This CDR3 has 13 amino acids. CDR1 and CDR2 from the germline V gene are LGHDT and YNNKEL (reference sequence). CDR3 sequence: CASSQRPAYEQYF. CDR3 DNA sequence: TGTGCCAGCAGCCAACGGCCTGCCTACGAGCAGTACTTC.

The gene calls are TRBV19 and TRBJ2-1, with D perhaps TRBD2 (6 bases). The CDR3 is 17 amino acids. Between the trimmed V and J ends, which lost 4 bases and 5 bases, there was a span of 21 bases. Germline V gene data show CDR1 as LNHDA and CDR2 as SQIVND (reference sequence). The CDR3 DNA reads TGTGCCAGTAGTACTAAACCACCGGGACTGTCTAACAATGAGCAGTTCTTC. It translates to CASSTKPPGLSNNEQFF. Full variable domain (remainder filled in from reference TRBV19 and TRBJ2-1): DGGITQSPKYLFRKEGQNVTLSCEQNLNHDAMYWYRQDPGQGLRLIYYSQIVNDFQKGDIAEGYSVSREKKESFPLTVTSAQKNPTAFYLCASSTKPPGLSNNEQFFGPGTRLTVL.

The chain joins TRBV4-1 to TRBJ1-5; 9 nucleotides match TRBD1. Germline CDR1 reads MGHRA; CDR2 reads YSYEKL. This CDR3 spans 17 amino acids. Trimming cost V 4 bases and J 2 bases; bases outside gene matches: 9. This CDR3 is CASSLNTGGSGNQPQHF. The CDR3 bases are TGCGCCAGCAGCCTCAATACAGGGGGCAGCGGCAATCAGCCCCAGCATTTT.